This TCR beta chain was identified in a study of blood T cell repertoires in COVID-19. The CDR3 extends over 13 amino acids. The V gene lost 3 bases and the J gene lost 1 base, with 6 bases spanning the gap. Germline V CDR1 and CDR2: KGHSH, LQKENI. Original processing notes: Counts of nucleated cells, estimated from reference gene primer amplification, were obtained. Generated by immunoSEQ multiplex PCR, the TCRdb table keeps only in-frame clones and is missing some. V, J and clone size reflect that table, while D and trimming were determined from the DNA. The sample holds around 200,000 clones, 83% seen once.

The sequence came from a woman in her forties with acute or convalescent COVID-19. The specimen was peripheral blood. The chain carries TRBV18 and TRBJ2-5; D unresolved. CDR3 sequence reads: CASSPNTQETQYF. DNA for the CDR3: TGTGCCAGCTCACCGAACACCCAAGAGACCCAGTACTTC.